This T cell receptor beta chain was sequenced in a study of blood T cell repertoires in COVID-19. Assay: immunoSEQ multiplex PCR; the TCRdb copy retains only in-frame clones and omits some. The table includes fewer than 250,000 clones, roughly 79% detected once. The sequence was obtained from a woman between 50 and 59 years old with acute COVID-19. Sequencing was done on a sample of PBMCs or T cells enriched from blood (not recorded which).

The DNA of the CDR3 is TGTGCCAGCAGGAGGGAGGAGGCAGGCCGACACGAGCAGTACTTC. Translating it yields CASRREEAGRHEQYF. The chain links TRBV5-6 to TRBJ2-7; possible D gene TRBD2, 6 bases. The CDR3 consists of 15 residues. V was clipped by 5 bases and J by 5 bases, with 20 bases between them. In germline, CDR1 is SGHDT, CDR2 YYEEEE.